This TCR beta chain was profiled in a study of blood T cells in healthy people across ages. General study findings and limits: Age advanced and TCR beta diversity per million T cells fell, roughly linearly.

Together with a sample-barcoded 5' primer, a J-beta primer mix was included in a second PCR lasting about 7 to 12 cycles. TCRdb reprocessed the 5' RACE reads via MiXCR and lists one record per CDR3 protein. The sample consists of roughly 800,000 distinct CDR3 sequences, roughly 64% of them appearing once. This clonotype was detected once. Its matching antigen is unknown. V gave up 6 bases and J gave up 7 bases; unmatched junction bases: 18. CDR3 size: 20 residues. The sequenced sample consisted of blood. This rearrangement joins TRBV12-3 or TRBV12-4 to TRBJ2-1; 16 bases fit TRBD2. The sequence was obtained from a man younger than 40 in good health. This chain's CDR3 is CASSRSAWGGLAGGPNEQFF. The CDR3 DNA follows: TGTGCCAGCAGCCGATCGGCTTGGGGGGGACTAGCGGGAGGGCCGAATGAGCAGTTCTTC.